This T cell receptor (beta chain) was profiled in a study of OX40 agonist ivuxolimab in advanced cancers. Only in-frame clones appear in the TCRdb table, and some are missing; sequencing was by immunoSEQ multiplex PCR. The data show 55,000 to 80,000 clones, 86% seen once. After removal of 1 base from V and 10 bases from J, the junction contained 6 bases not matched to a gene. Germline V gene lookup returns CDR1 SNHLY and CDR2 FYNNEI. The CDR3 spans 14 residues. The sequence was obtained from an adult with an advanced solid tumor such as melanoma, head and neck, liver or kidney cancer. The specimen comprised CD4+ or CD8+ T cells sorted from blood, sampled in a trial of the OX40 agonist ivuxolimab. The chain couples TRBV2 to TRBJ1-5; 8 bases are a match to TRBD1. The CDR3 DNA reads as TGTGCCAGCAGTGAAGGGACAGGGTCACGTCCCCAGCATTTT. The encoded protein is CASSEGTGSRPQHF.